The clone carrying this TCR beta chain was recorded a few times. Germline CDR1 LGHDT, CDR2 YNNKEL (reference sequence). The CDR3 runs 13 residues. Trimming removed 1 base at V and 7 bases at J, with 8 bases between. This record comes from a study of blood T cell repertoires in COVID-19. Study details: Whether acute or convalescent, the COVID-19 samples came from the United States, Italy and Spain. In each case, the material was cDNA or gDNA derived from T cells, B-cell-depleted T cells, or PBMCs.

Methods used by the authors: Amplification of reference gene primers provided the estimated nucleated cell counts. The data were produced by immunoSEQ multiplex PCR, yet TCRdb's version contains in-frame clones alone and is incomplete. V, J and clone size reflect that table, while D and trimming were determined from the DNA. The profile shows 200,000 to 300,000 clones, approximately 91% of them singletons. This TCR derives from a human donor in a cohort sampled during active COVID-19. The material sequenced was peripheral blood. The V and J genes are TRBV3-1 (or the pseudogene TRBV3-2) and TRBJ2-1; no firm D call. The CDR3 nucleotides are TGTGCCAGCAGCCAAGTGTTCAGGAATGAGCAGTTCTTC. Protein product: CASSQVFRNEQFF.